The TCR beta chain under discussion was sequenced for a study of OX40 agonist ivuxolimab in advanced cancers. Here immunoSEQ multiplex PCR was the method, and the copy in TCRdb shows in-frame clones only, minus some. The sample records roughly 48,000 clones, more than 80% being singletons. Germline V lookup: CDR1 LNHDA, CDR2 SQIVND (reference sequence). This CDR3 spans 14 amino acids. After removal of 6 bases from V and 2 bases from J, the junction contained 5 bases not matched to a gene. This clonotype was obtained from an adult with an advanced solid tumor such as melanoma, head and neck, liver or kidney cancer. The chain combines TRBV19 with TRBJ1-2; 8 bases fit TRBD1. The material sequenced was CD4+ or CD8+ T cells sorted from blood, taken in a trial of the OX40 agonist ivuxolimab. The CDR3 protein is CASRGQGGNYGYTF. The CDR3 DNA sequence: TGTGCCAGTAGAGGACAGGGAGGAAACTATGGCTACACCTTC. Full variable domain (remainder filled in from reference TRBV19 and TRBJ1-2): DGGITQSPKYLFRKEGQNVTLSCEQNLNHDAMYWYRQDPGQGLRLIYYSQIVNDFQKGDIAEGYSVSREKKESFPLTVTSAQKNPTAFYLCASRGQGGNYGYTFGSGTRLTVV.